This T cell receptor beta chain stems from a study of persistence of HIV-infected CD4 T cells (dated by TCRdb to the early 2020s). Regarding the complete study: Participants had been on suppressive ART for a median of around eight years. The clonality of all cells in each sorted population was assessed by TCRbeta sequencing, whereas the clonality of infected cells was assessed by proviral sequencing. Anti-CD3/anti-CD28 stimulation activated a higher proportion of cells, with a lower memory fraction, than antigen stimulation. The TCR cluster analysis across participants included under ten participants for CMV and six or seven participants for Gag. CMV- and HIV-1 Gag-responding CD4+ T cells were isolated from ART-treated individuals so that antigen-driven clonal expansion of HIV-1-infected cells could be examined. Peripheral blood samples of up to roughly 200 mL were collected at multiple time points, except for a couple of participants, who underwent leukapheresis at a single time point. Overall study results and their limits: Bulk TCR analyses could not be restricted to the rare CMV-responding cells that actually carried HIV-1 proviruses. Only a small number of individuals took part in the study, and only a limited range of antigens was tested. TCRbeta richness in CMV- and Gag-responding cells was significantly lower than in anti-CD3/anti-CD28-responding cells; CMV-responding cells had higher oligoclonality than CD3/CD28-stimulated and Gag-responding cells. Antigen-responding cells were enriched for expanded CDR3beta sequences that were degenerate, which suggests that CD4+ responses to CMV and Gag underwent convergent selection. Within the same sorted populations, TCR oligoclonality correlated with proviral oligoclonality.

The immunoSEQ hsTCRB assay version 4, run in survey mode, was used to sequence TCRbeta repertoires from genomic DNA. Genomic DNA was diluted to around 9.4 ng/uL, and up to roughly 1 ug per sample was used for TCRbeta sequencing. The authors' pipeline ran thus. TCRbeta data were analyzed in ImmunoSeq Analyzer 3.0, with diversity computed on productive nucleotide rearrangements. Using the Immunarch R package, lower-bound TCR diversity was estimated with the improved Chao index and clonality was estimated with the Gini coefficient. When different nucleotide rearrangements encoded the same CDR3beta amino acid sequence, each rearrangement was treated as a distinct clonotype. TCRbeta sequences significantly enriched in antigen-responding cells relative to anti-CD3/anti-CD28-activated cells were identified by differential abundance analysis. GLIPH2 clustered TCRs by predicted peptide-MHC specificity, both within individual participants and across merged participant data sets. TCRdb stores this immuneACCESS table with in-frame sequences only. Part of the clones is absent; in the studies checked, under half of the shortfall reflects unresolved V genes, and no reason is known for the rest. The D gene and trimming were derived from the DNA, and the V and J assignments and clone size from that table. Here the sample has under 55,000 clones; 88% occur a single time. The top ten hold approximately 0.45% of the sample.

Sample treatment or condition, as interpreted from the label and publication: suppressive antiretroviral therapy. As a nonspecific positive control representing the CD4+ T cell repertoire, cells were stimulated with anti-CD3/anti-CD28 magnetic beads. Responding CD4+ T cells were sorted by upregulation of both CD40 ligand and CD69. Participants were HIV-1-infected adults who started suppressive ART during chronic infection. Plasma HIV-1 RNA had been undetectable (below 50 copies/mL) in participants for at least 4 years. To be included, participants needed a CD4+ T cell count above 400 cells/uL and a positive CMV serology. Before stimulation, PBMCs were isolated using density centrifugation and then depleted of CD8+ T cells. For less than 20 hours, CD8-depleted PBMCs were stimulated with anti-CD28/CD49d costimulation, a CD40-blocking antibody, and enfuvirtide, which was added to prevent new infections. Cells were sorted on a Beckman Coulter MoFlo Legacy or XDP sorter, with propidium iodide excluding dead cells. Genomic DNA was extracted with the QIAamp DNA Mini Kit for samples above one million cells, otherwise with the Quick-DNA Microprep Kit.

With respect to this clone: The antigen it recognizes is unknown. It has no much larger one-base neighbor in the sample; base qualities were not kept.

Sequences SNHLY (CDR1) and FYNNEI (CDR2) are obtained from the germline V gene. Relative to germline, V is 10 bases shorter and J is 2 bases shorter, with 12 bases between their ends. Reading from cysteine to phenylalanine, the CDR3 counts 13 amino acids. Just the 39-base CDR3 DNA is kept, in frame starting at base 1. Here the chain combines TRBV2 and TRBJ1-5, with an unclear D gene assignment. The specimen was CD4+ T cells sorted from PBMCs after roughly 20-hour stimulation, collected from a patient who received antiretroviral therapy. What this sample's cell subset or site label stands for: CD40L+CD69+ CD4 T cells responding to anti-CD3/anti-CD28 beads, representing the overall repertoire. The origin of this receptor is an adult woman with HIV who was CMV-seropositive. The nucleotides are TGTGCCACTCACCGGGCCCGCAATCAGCCCCAGCATTTT. Its amino acids are CATHRARNQPQHF.